These 3 T cell receptor beta chains came from one sample sequenced in a study of Ad26.COV2.S vaccination and SARS-CoV-2 variants. The treatment is: around 19 received Ad26.COV2.S at low or high dose, single or two shots; about five received placebo; per-sample allocation not given. The study sampled participants on day 63 after the first vaccine or placebo injection. Only in-frame clones appear in the TCRdb table, and some are missing; sequencing was by immunoSEQ multiplex PCR. The table records a few hundred thousand clones, less than 95% of them present only once. This specimen was peripheral blood, taken in a trial of Ad26.COV2.S vaccine versus placebo. These TCRs come from a person between 18 and 65 years old who received the Ad26.COV2.S COVID-19 vaccine or a placebo.

The genes are TRBV18 and TRBJ2-1; D uncertain. There are 14 residues in the CDR3. Germline V CDR1 and CDR2: KGHSH, LQKENI. Trimming pared 5 bases from V and 7 bases from J, leaving 15 bases between. CDR3 sequence reads: CASSKTSEGNEQFF. CDR3 bases: TGTGCCAGCTCAAAAACCTCGGAAGGGAATGAGCAGTTCTTC.

The J gene is TRBJ2-3, the V gene TRBV5-4; a possible D gene is TRBD2 (6 bases). The CDR3 has 16 amino acids. V lost 2 bases to trimming and J lost 2 bases, with 15 bases between them. Looked up from germline, CDR1 is SGHNT and CDR2 is YYREEE (reference sequence). DNA for the CDR3: TGTGCCAGCAGCTTAGAACGGCAGGGACTCACAGATACGCAGTATTTT. Translation: CASSLERQGLTDTQYF.

The CDR3 protein is CSVTDSNTGELFF. For the CDR3, the DNA is TGCAGCGTAACCGACAGTAACACCGGGGAGCTGTTTTTT. The chain is built from TRBV29-1 and TRBJ2-2, with TRBD1 as a possible D gene (5 bases). There are 13 residues in the CDR3. Germline loops: CDR1 SQVTM, CDR2 ANQGSEA. Trimming cost V 6 bases and J 2 bases, with 10 bases left between them.